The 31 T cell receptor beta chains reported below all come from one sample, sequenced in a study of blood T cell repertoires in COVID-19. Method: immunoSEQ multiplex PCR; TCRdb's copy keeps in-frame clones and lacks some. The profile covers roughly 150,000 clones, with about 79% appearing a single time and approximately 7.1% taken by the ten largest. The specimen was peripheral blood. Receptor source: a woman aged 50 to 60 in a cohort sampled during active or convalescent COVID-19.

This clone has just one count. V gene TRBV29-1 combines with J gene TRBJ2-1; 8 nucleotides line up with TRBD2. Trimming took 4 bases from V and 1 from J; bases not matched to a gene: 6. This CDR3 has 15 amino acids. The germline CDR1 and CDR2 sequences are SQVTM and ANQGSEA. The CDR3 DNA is TGCAGCGTTGTTCTAGCGGGTTTGTCCTACAATGAGCAGTTCTTC. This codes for CSVVLAGLSYNEQFF.

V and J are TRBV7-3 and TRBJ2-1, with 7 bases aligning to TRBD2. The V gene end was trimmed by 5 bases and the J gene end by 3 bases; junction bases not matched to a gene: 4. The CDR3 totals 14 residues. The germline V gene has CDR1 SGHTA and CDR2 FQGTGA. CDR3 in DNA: TGTGCCAGCAGCCCGGGGGGAGACTACAATGAGCAGTTCTTC. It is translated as CASSPGGDYNEQFF.

CDR3 nucleotide sequence: TGTGCCAGCAGCTTAATGACAGGGACTAATGAAAAACTGTTTTTT. It encodes CASSLMTGTNEKLFF. The rearrangement links TRBV7-2 to TRBJ1-4, with 7 bases that match TRBD1. CDR1 and CDR2 (germline): SGHTA, FQGNSA. The CDR3 runs 15 residues. With 2 bases clipped from V and 2 bases from J, the junction kept 2 bases outside the gene matches.

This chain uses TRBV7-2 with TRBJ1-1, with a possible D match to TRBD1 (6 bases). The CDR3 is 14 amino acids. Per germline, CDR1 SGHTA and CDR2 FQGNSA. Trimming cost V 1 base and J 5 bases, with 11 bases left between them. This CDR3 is CASSLVSGVTEAFF. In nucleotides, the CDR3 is TGTGCCAGCAGCTTAGTCTCAGGGGTGACTGAAGCTTTCTTT.

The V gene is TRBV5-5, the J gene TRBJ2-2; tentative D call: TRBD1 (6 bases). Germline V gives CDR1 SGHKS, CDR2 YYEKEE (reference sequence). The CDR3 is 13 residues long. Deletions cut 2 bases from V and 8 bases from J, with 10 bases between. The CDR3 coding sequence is TGTGCCAGCAGCTTCCGGACAGTTGGGGAGCTGTTTTTT. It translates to CASSFRTVGELFF.

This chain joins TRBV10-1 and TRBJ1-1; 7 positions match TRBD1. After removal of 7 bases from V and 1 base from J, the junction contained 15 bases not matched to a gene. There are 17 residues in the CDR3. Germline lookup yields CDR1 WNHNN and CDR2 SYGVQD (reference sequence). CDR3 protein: CASTCDREVLGNTEAFF. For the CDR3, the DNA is TGCGCCAGCACCTGCGACAGGGAAGTTCTGGGGAACACTGAAGCTTTCTTT.

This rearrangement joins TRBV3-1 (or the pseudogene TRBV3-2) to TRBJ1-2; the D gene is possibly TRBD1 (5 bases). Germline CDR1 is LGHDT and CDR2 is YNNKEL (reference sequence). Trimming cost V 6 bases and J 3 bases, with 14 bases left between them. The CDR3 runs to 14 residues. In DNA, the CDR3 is TGTGCCAGCAGACATCAGGGTAATGACTATGGCTACACCTTC. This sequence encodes CASRHQGNDYGYTF.

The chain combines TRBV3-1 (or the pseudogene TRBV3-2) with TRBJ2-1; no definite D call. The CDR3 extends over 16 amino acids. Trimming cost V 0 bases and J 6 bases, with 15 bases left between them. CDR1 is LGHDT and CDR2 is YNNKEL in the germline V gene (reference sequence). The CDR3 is CASSQEESYPFNEQFF. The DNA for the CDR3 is TGTGCCAGCAGCCAAGAAGAGTCCTATCCTTTCAATGAGCAGTTCTTC.

The CDR3 coding sequence is TGTGCCACCAGGGGGGGGGACAGGGAGGGCAATGAGCAGTTCTTC. This codes for CATRGGDREGNEQFF. This chain uses TRBV24-1 with TRBJ2-1; TRBD1 matches 9 bases. The germline gives CDR1 KGHDR, CDR2 SFDVKD. Trimming took 7 bases from V and 6 from J; bases not matched to a gene: 9. The CDR3 is 15 amino acids.

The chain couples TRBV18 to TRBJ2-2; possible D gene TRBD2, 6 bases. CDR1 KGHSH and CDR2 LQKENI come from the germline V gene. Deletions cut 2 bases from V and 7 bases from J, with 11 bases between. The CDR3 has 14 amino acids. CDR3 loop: CASSPTQEGGELFF. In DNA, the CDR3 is TGTGCCAGCTCACCAACCCAGGAGGGCGGGGAGCTGTTTTTT. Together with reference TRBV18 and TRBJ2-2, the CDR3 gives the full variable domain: NAGVMQNPRHLVRRRGQEARLRCSPMKGHSHVYWYRQLPEEGLKFMVYLQKENIIDESGMPKERFSAEFPKEGPSILRIQQVVRGDSAAYFCASSPTQEGGELFFGEGSRLTVL.

For the CDR3, the DNA is TGTGCCAGCAGTTTAGCTAGGGGTGGCTACACCTTC. It yields the protein CASSLARGGYTF. V usage is TRBV12-3 or TRBV12-4 and J usage is TRBJ1-2; weak D call: TRBD1 (5 bases). CDR3 size: 12 residues. V was trimmed by 0 bases and J by 7 bases, leaving 6 bases between them.

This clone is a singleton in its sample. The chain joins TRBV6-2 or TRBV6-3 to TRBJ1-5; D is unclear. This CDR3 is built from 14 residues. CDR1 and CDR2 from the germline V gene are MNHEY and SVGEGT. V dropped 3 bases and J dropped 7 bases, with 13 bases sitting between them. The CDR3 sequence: CASSYPDGLQPQHF. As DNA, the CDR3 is TGTGCCAGCAGTTATCCTGACGGACTCCAGCCCCAGCATTTT.

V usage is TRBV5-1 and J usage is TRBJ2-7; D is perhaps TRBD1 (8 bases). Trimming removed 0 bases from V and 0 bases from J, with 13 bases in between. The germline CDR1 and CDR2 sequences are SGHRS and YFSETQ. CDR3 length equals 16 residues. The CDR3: CASSLGTGRASYEQYF. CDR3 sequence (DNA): TGCGCCAGCAGCTTGGGGACAGGGAGGGCCTCCTACGAGCAGTACTTC.

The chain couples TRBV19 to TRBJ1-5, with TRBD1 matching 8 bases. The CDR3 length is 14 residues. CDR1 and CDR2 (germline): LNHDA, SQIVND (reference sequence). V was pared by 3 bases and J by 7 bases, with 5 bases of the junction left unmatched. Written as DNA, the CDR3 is TGTGCCAGTAGTATCCGGACAGGGCCACAGCCCCAGCATTTT. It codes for CASSIRTGPQPQHF.

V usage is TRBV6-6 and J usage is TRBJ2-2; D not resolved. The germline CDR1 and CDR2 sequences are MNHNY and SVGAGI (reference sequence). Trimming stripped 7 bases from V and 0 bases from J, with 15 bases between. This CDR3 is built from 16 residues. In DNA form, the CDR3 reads TGTGCCAGCAATAATGACTTGCTAACGAACACCGGGGAGCTGTTTTTT. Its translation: CASNNDLLTNTGELFF.

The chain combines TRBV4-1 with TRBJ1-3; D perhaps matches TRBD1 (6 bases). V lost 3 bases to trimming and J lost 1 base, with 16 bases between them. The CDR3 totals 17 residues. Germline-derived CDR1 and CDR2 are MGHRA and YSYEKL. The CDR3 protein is CASSQELRDTSGNTIYF. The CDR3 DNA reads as TGCGCCAGCAGCCAGGAACTCCGGGACACTTCTGGAAACACCATATATTTT.

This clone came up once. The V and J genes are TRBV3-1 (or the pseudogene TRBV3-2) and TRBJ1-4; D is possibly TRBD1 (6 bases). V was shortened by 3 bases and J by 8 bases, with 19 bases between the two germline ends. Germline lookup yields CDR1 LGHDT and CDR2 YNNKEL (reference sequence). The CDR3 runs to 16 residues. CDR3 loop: CASSHSAQGLREKLFF. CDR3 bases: TGTGCCAGCAGCCACTCCGCGCAGGGGCTTAGGGAAAAACTGTTTTTT.

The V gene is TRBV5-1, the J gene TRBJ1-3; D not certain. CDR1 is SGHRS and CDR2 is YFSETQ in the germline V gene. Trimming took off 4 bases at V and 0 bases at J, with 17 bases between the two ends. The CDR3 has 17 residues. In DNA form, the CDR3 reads TGCGCCAGCAGCCACTCCCCCAGGATTGACTCTGGAAACACCATATATTTT. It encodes CASSHSPRIDSGNTIYF.

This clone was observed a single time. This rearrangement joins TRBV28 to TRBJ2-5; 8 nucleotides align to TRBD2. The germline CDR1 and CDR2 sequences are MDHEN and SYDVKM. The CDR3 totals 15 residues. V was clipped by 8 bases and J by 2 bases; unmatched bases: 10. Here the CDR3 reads CASRGSGGGQETQYF. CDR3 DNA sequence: TGTGCCAGCCGTGGAAGCGGGGGCGGGCAAGAGACCCAGTACTTC. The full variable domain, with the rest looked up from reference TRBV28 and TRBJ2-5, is DVKVTQSSRYLVKRTGEKVFLECVQDMDHENMFWYRQDPGLGLRLIYFSYDVKMKEKGDIPEGYSVSREKKERFSLILESASTNQTSMYLCASRGSGGGQETQYFGPGTRLLVL.

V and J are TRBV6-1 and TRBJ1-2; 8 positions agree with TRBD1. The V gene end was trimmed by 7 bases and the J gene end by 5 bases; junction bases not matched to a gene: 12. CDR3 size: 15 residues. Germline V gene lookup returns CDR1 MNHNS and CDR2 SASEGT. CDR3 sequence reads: CASTLIGQGIYGYTF. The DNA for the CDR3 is TGTGCCAGCACCTTAATAGGACAGGGAATTTATGGCTACACCTTC.

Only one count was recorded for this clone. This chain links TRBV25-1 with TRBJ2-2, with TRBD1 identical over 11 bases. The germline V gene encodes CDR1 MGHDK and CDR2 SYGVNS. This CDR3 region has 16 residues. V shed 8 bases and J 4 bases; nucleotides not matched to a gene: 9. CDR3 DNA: TGTGCCAGCGGCCACCGGGACAGGGGGTCCACCGGGGAGCTGTTTTTT. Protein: CASGHRDRGSTGELFF.

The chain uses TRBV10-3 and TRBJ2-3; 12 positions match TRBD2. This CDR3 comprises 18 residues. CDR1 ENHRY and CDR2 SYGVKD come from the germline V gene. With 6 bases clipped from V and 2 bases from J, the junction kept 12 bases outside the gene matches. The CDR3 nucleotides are TGTGCCATCAGCGCACTAGCGGGGGGCCCCCCACCCACAGATACGCAGTATTTT. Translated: CAISALAGGPPPTDTQYF.

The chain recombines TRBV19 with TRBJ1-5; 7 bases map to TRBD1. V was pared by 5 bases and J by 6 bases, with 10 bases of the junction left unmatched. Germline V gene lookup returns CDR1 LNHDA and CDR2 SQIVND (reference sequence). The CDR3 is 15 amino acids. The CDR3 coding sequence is TGTGCCAGTAGTGATCGACAGGGCCGGGGTCAGCCCCAGCATTTT. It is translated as CASSDRQGRGQPQHF.

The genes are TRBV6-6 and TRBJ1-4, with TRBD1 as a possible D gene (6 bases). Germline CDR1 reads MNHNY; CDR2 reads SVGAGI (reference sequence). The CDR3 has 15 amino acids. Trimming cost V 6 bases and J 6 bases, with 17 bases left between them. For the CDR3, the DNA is TGTGCCAGCAGCCCCGACAGGTTTTGGCATGAAAAACTGTTTTTT. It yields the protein CASSPDRFWHEKLFF.

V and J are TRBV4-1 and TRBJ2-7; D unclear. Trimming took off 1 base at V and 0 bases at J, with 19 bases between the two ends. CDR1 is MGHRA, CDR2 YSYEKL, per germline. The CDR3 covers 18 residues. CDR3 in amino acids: CASSQGPLTDDTSYEQYF. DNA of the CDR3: TGCGCCAGCAGCCAAGGACCTCTTACAGACGACACCTCCTACGAGCAGTACTTC.

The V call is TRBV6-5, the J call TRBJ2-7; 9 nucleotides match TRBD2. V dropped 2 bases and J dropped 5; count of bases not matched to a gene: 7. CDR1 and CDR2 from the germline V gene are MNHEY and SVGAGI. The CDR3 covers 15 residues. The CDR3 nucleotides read TGTGCCAGCAGTTACGGGTCTAGCGGGGCTAACGAGCAGTACTTC. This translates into CASSYGSSGANEQYF.

The CDR3 nucleotides are TGTGCCCGGGACGGGAGGAATTCACCCCTCCACTTT. This encodes CARDGRNSPLHF. The chain links TRBV30 to TRBJ1-6, with D maybe TRBD1 (5 bases). The CDR3 has 12 amino acids. Germline V gives CDR1 GTSNPN, CDR2 SVGIG (reference sequence). V lost 8 bases and J 7 bases, leaving 12 bases between the germline ends. The whole variable domain, filled in from reference TRBV30 and TRBJ1-6, reads SQTIHQWPATLVQPVGSPLSLECTVEGTSNPNLYWYRQAAGRGLQLLFYSVGIGQISSEVPQNLSASRPQDRQFILSSKKLLLSDSGFYLCARDGRNSPLHFGNGTRLTVT.

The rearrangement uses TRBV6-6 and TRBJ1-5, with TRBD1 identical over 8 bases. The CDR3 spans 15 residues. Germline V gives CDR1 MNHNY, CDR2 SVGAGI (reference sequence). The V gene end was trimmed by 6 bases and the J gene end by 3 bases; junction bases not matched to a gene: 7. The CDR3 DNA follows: TGTGCCAGCAGACGGACAGGGCTATACAATCAGCCCCAGCATTTT. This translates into CASRRTGLYNQPQHF.

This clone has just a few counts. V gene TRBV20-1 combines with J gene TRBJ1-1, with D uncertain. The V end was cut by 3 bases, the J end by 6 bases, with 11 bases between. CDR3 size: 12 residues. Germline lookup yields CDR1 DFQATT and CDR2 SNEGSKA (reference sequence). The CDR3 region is CSASGGIAEAFF. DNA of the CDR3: TGCAGTGCTAGTGGAGGAATCGCTGAAGCTTTCTTT.

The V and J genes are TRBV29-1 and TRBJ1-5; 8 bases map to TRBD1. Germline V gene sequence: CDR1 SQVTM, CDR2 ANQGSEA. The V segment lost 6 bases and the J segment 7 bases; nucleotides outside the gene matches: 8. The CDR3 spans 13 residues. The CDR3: CSVRRGPGQPQHF. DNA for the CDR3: TGCAGCGTACGCAGGGGGCCGGGGCAGCCCCAGCATTTT.

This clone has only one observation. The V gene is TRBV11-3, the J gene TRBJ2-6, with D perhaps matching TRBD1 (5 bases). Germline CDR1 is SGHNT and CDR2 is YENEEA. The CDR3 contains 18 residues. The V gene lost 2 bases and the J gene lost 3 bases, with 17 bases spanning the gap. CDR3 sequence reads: CASSLHGHARGGANVLTF. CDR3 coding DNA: TGTGCCAGCAGCTTACATGGACACGCTCGCGGTGGGGCCAACGTCCTGACTTTC.